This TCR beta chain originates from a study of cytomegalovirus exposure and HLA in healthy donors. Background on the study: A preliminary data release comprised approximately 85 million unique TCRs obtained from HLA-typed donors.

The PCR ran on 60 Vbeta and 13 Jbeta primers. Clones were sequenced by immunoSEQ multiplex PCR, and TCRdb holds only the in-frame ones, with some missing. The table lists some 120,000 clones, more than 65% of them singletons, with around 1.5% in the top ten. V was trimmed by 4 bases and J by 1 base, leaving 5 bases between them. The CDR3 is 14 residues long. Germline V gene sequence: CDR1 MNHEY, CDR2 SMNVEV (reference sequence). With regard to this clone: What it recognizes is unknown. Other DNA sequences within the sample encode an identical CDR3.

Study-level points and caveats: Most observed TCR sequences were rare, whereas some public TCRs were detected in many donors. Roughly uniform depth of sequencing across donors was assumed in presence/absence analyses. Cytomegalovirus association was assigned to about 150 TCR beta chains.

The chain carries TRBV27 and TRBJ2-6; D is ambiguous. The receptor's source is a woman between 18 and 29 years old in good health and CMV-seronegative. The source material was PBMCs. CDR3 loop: CASSSLSGANVLTF. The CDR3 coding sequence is TGTGCCAGCAGTTCGTTATCTGGGGCCAACGTCCTGACTTTC.